This T cell receptor beta chain derives from a study of regulatory T cells in long-lasting Graves disease. Researchers made TCR beta libraries by using iRepertoire HTBI primers and running Arm-PCR on CDR3 regions. TCRdb independently ran MiXCR on the multiplex PCR reads; one entry per CDR3 protein. The data hold under 700,000 distinct CDR3 sequences, with 15% to 20% observed a single time. This clonotype has ten or more counts. As yet, its antigen is unknown. Study observations and caveats: Persistent disease was associated with favored TRBV28 usage and with favored use of TRBJ1-2 and TRBJ2-5.

There are 15 residues in the CDR3. J gave up 7 bases and V 3 bases, and 10 bases lay outside the gene matches. Time point: newly diagnosed GD, antithyroid drugs for less than 3 months. Extracted RNA from PBMCs served as the source of the TCR library. An endocrinology department in Xi'an, China, supplied the patients. These data were also reused for a study on T cells in Graves' hyperthyroidism and ophthalmopathy. As that study records: Clinical symptoms, serum thyroxine and TRAb, thyroid ultrasound and orbital computed tomography together formed the diagnostic basis.

The chain is built from TRBV12-3 or TRBV12-4 and TRBJ2-7; 9 nucleotides line up with TRBD1. The sequence was obtained from a woman between 40 and 65 years old with Graves disease. The sample in question was peripheral blood mononuclear cells (PBMCs), obtained at new diagnosis, from a patient treated with antithyroid drugs. The CDR3 DNA reads TGTGCCAGCAGTTTTGGGGACAGGGTTGTAGGTGAGCAGTACTTC. Amino acid sequence: CASSFGDRVVGEQYF.